A selection of T cell receptor beta chains follows, all from one sample in a study of blood T cell repertoires in COVID-19. TCRdb's table, derived via immunoSEQ multiplex PCR, lists solely in-frame clones and lacks some. The profile shows around 38,000 clones, more than 85% of them singletons. The sequencing sample was made of peripheral blood. The receptors were gathered from a man aged 70 or older with acute or convalescent COVID-19. Both conserved end residues are part of each CDR3. The order of the fields is CDR3 DNA, CDR3 protein, J gene, D gene, V gene, clone size. The D gene is left open where the match is weak. Size tells how often a clone was seen (once, few, many) or the class of an expanded clone, and some rows leave it out.

TGTGCCAGCAGCTTAGGAGGAAATCGCCCAGATACGCAGTATTTT | CASSLGGNRPDTQYF | TRBJ2-3 | - | TRBV11-2 | -
TGTGCCAGCAGTACAGGGGACCGGCAGCCCCAGCATTTT | CASSTGDRQPQHF | TRBJ1-5 | TRBD1 | TRBV7-9 | -
TGTGCCAGCAGTCCCCTTAGACACCCGCGAAAGCCCCAGCATTTT | CASSPLRHPRKPQHF | TRBJ1-5 | - | TRBV6-5 | few
TGTGCCAGCCGGTTTCTGGGACAGGGGAACACCGGGGAGCTGTTTTTT | CASRFLGQGNTGELFF | TRBJ2-2 | TRBD1 | TRBV27 | -
TGCAGTGCTAGCGGCGCAAAGGGGCGATTT | CSASGAKGRF | TRBJ1-1 | - | TRBV20-1 | -
TGTGCCAGTAGTGAAGGCGGGCTCGCGTTAGAGCAGTACTTC | CASSEGGLALEQYF | TRBJ2-7 | - | TRBV19 | -
TGTGCCACGCAGGGGCTGGATCAGCCCCAGCATTTT | CATQGLDQPQHF | TRBJ1-5 | - | TRBV10-3 | -
TGCGCCAGCAGCTTAGCAGGGAACACTGAAGCTTTCTTT | CASSLAGNTEAFF | TRBJ1-1 | - | TRBV5-1 | -
TGTGCCAGCAGCGCCCGGGACAGGGGGTTTTTCGGATACACCATATATTTT | CASSARDRGFFGYTIYF | TRBJ1-3 | TRBD1 | TRBV7-2 | -
TGTGCCAGCAGGAGCGGGCCGAACACCGGGGAGCTGTTTTTT | CASRSGPNTGELFF | TRBJ2-2 | - | TRBV2 | -
TGTGCCAGCAGCTTGGAGCGGGCCTACTCCTACAATGAGCAGTTCTTC | CASSLERAYSYNEQFF | TRBJ2-1 | - | TRBV5-4 | -
TGTGCCAGCAGTGAAGCCCCGACAGACACCCAAGAGACCCAGTACTTC | CASSEAPTDTQETQYF | TRBJ2-5 | - | TRBV2 | -
TGTGCCAGCAGCTCTTTCCGGACAGGGGAAAACATTCAGTACTTC | CASSSFRTGENIQYF | TRBJ2-4 | TRBD1 | TRBV7-8 | -
TGTGCCAGCTCACCGATCTCGGGACAGGGGGATGAAAAACTGTTTTTT | CASSPISGQGDEKLFF | TRBJ1-4 | TRBD1 | TRBV18 | -
TGTGCCAGCAGCTTCTCCGGGGACAATCAGCCCCAGCATTTT | CASSFSGDNQPQHF | TRBJ1-5 | - | TRBV7-2 | -
TGTGCCAGCAGTTCCCCCCGGGGGTTTCCTCCTGGGTACTTC | CASSSPRGFPPGYF | TRBJ2-5 | - | TRBV28 | -
TGTGCCAGTAGTATAGGGGGTCTTCGGGGGAAAAATGAGCAGTTCTTC | CASSIGGLRGKNEQFF | TRBJ2-1 | - | TRBV19 | once
TGTGCCAGCAGACGGCAGGGGGCGAAAAGACACGAGCAGTACTTC | CASRRQGAKRHEQYF | TRBJ2-7 | TRBD1 | TRBV5-4 | once
TGTGCCAGCAGAGACCCGGGACAGGGGACTGAAGCTTTCTTT | CASRDPGQGTEAFF | TRBJ1-1 | TRBD1 | TRBV6-6 | -
TGTGCCAGCAGCTTAGTAATGGGGACAGAGAGCGGCTACGAGCAGTACTTC | CASSLVMGTESGYEQYF | TRBJ2-7 | TRBD1 | TRBV7-9 | -
TGTGCCAGCAGCTCCAGGTCGACAGGGGATTATGGCTACACCTTC | CASSSRSTGDYGYTF | TRBJ1-2 | - | TRBV21-1 | -